Below are 20 T cell receptor beta chains sequenced from a single sample in a study of T-cell reconstitution after alpha-beta-depleted transplantation in children. Researchers prepared the TCRbeta library using unique molecular identifiers, the study reports. TCRdb called the PCR reads again in MiXCR, with one record for every CDR3 protein. The table has 750,000 to 950,000 distinct CDR3 sequences, roughly 15% seen once. The sample consisted of PBMCs, mostly from graft donor cells, taken 360 days after TCRalphabeta/CD19-depleted stem cell transplant. The receptor set was obtained from a male patient younger than 18 who had a stem cell transplant for acute lymphoblastic leukemia, so the T cells may come from the graft donor.

This clonotype occurred a few times. This sequence joins TRBV20-1 and TRBJ2-5; possibly TRBD1 for D (5 bases). CDR3 length: 14 residues. The V and J ends lost 6 bases and 7 bases respectively, with 21 bases between them. Germline CDR1 reads DFQATT; CDR2 reads SNEGSKA (reference sequence). CDR3 DNA: TGCAGTGCCCCGCTAATAGGGGTGATGGGGACCCAGTACTTC. Encoded protein: CSAPLIGVMGTQYF.

This clonotype appeared a few times. V is TRBV27 and J is TRBJ2-7, with 9 bases fitting TRBD2. The trim removed 3 bases at V and 5 bases at J, leaving 5 bases unmatched. CDR1 is MNHEY and CDR2 is SMNVEV in the germline V gene (reference sequence). This CDR3 has 14 residues. The CDR3 sequence: CASSFPGLANEQYF. CDR3 coding DNA: TGTGCCAGCAGTTTCCCAGGACTAGCGAACGAGCAGTACTTC.

This clonotype was recorded a few times. The chain carries TRBV4-1 and TRBJ2-1; D gene uncertain. Germline V gene lookup returns CDR1 MGHRA and CDR2 YSYEKL. The CDR3 contains 15 residues. Trimming pared 4 bases from V and 5 bases from J, leaving 15 bases between. The CDR3 protein is CASSPGLWENNEQFF. CDR3 DNA sequence: TGCGCCAGCAGCCCCGGCCTATGGGAAAACAATGAGCAGTTCTTC.

This chain connects TRBV29-1 to TRBJ1-4, with D uncertain. Trimming cost V 4 bases and J 8 bases, with 23 bases left between them. In germline, CDR1 is SQVTM, CDR2 ANQGSEA. CDR3 length equals 16 residues. The CDR3 sequence: CSVGRAPAGLGEKLFF. The CDR3 DNA reads as TGCAGCGTTGGACGAGCGCCGGCAGGACTGGGGGAAAAACTGTTTTTT.

This clonotype came up many times. The chain employs TRBV30 and TRBJ1-1; tentatively, D is TRBD1 (5 bases). This CDR3 region has 16 residues. The ends were cut back, 1 base at V and 4 bases at J, with 19 bases in the middle. CDR1 is GTSNPN, CDR2 SVGIG, per germline (reference sequence). CDR3 DNA sequence: TGTGCCTGGAGTGGGGGGTTTTTTGCGAAGTTCACTGAAGCTTTCTTT. Its translation: CAWSGGFFAKFTEAFF.

This chain's CDR3 is CASSEEELAGVDTQYF. In DNA form, the CDR3 reads TGTGCCAGCAGTGAAGAGGAACTAGCGGGAGTAGATACGCAGTATTTT. The chain joins TRBV2 to TRBJ2-3; 11 bases fit TRBD2. CDR1 SNHLY and CDR2 FYNNEI come from the germline V gene. The CDR3 spans 16 residues. V shed 1 base and J 5 bases; nucleotides not matched to a gene: 5.

J is TRBJ2-3 and V is TRBV5-1; D possibly corresponds to TRBD1 (7 bases). Per germline, CDR1 SGHRS and CDR2 YFSETQ. V was pared by 1 base and J by 13 bases, with 22 bases between. The CDR3 spans 15 residues. The CDR3 sequence: CASSLLAPGGTEEYF. The CDR3 DNA sequence: TGCGCCAGCAGCTTGTTGGCCCCAGGAGGGACAGAAGAGTATTTT.

V and J are TRBV6-1 and TRBJ2-1; a possible D gene is TRBD2 (5 bases). Trimming cost V 6 bases and J 9 bases, with 18 bases left between them. The CDR3 length is 14 residues. Per germline, CDR1 MNHNS and CDR2 SASEGT. CDR3 sequence reads: CASRTSLGGPEQFF. The DNA for the CDR3 is TGTGCCAGCAGAACCTCTCTAGGAGGTCCTGAGCAGTTCTTC.

There are many counts of this clonotype. V and J are TRBV12-3 or TRBV12-4 and TRBJ2-1, with D maybe TRBD1 (5 bases). The V and J ends lost 6 bases and 9 bases respectively, with 12 bases between them. The CDR3 runs to 12 residues. Here the CDR3 DNA reads TGTGCCAGCAGATACAGGATTAGTGAGCAGTTCTTC. Translated, it gives CASRYRISEQFF.

The J gene is TRBJ2-3, the V gene TRBV29-1; D is perhaps TRBD1 (7 bases). V was pared by 2 bases and J by 4 bases, with 25 bases between. Germline assignment: CDR1 SQVTM and CDR2 ANQGSEA. The CDR3 is 18 residues long. CDR3 loop: CSVEPGTAGGYFSDTQYF. Written as DNA, the CDR3 is TGCAGCGTTGAACCCGGGACAGCCGGGGGTTACTTTTCAGATACGCAGTATTTT.

In its sample, this clonotype was seen many times. Relative to the germline gene, one junction end is altered; a read error may explain this. This chain joins TRBV19 and TRBJ2-7, with 8 positions matching TRBD2. The CDR3 consists of 14 residues. Germline assignment: CDR1 LNHDA and CDR2 SQIVND (reference sequence). The CDR3 loop is CASSITSGSYEQYF. The CDR3 DNA sequence: TGTGCCAGCAGTATTACTAGCGGTTCCTACGAGCAGTACTTC.

This clonotype was counted many times. The chain carries TRBV20-1 and TRBJ2-7; D may correspond to TRBD1 or TRBD2 (5 bases each). The V gene lost 5 bases and the J gene lost 3 bases, with 11 bases spanning the gap. Germline loops: CDR1 DFQATT, CDR2 SNEGSKA (reference sequence). This CDR3 is built from 12 residues. The CDR3 loop is CSAGDGGYEQYF. CDR3 coding DNA: TGCAGTGCTGGGGACGGAGGCTACGAGCAGTACTTC.

The CDR3 nucleotides are TGTGCCAGCTTACGAGTAGGGGACAGGGGCCAGCCCCAGCATTTT. Protein product: CASLRVGDRGQPQHF. This sequence joins TRBV6-5 and TRBJ1-5, with 10 bases that match TRBD1. The V gene's germline CDR1 is MNHEY and CDR2 SVGAGI. This CDR3 has 15 amino acids. J lost 7 bases, V lost 8 bases, and 11 bases had no gene match.

This clonotype was observed a few times. V and J are TRBV12-3 or TRBV12-4 and TRBJ2-2; 9 nucleotides match TRBD2. The length of the CDR3 is 12 residues. In DNA, the CDR3 is TGTGTCGCGGGAGGGGTCAGCGGGGAGCTGTTTTTT. This gives the protein CVAGGVSGELFF.

There are a few counts of this clonotype. This chain uses TRBV12-3 or TRBV12-4 with TRBJ2-6; D is possibly TRBD2 (6 bases). The V and J ends lost 5 bases and 9 bases respectively, with 14 bases between them. The CDR3 runs to 14 residues. The DNA for the CDR3 is TGTGCCAGCAGTATCCGGGGGTGGGGCAACGTCCTGACTTTC. Translated, it gives CASSIRGWGNVLTF.

This clonotype was counted at least ten times. This chain connects TRBV5-1 to TRBJ2-5; D is possibly TRBD1 (6 bases). Between the trimmed V and J ends, which lost 2 bases and 4 bases, there was a span of 15 bases. CDR1 is SGHRS, CDR2 YFSETQ, per germline. This CDR3 has 15 amino acids. The CDR3 nucleotides are TGCGCCAGCAGCTTACCATTACAGGGTGGAGAGACCCAGTACTTC. Translated, it gives CASSLPLQGGETQYF.

The table lists this clonotype with a few counts. The gene calls are TRBV20-1 and TRBJ1-2; D gene uncertain. Germline CDR1 is DFQATT and CDR2 is SNEGSKA (reference sequence). V dropped 6 bases and J dropped 0 bases, with 11 bases sitting between them. The CDR3 covers 13 residues. DNA of the CDR3: TGCAGTGCGACACGGCAATCTAACTATGGCTACACCTTC. Amino acids: CSATRQSNYGYTF.

V and J are TRBV7-9 and TRBJ2-7; 8 bases are a match to TRBD2. Trimming cost V 0 bases and J 6 bases; bases outside gene matches: 7. This CDR3 is built from 15 residues. Germline V gene data show CDR1 as SEHNR and CDR2 as FQNEAQ (reference sequence). The CDR3 sequence is CASSLAWREESEQYF. CDR3 bases: TGTGCCAGCAGCTTAGCTTGGCGGGAGGAGTCCGAGCAGTACTTC.

This clonotype came up a few times. The rearrangement joins TRBV10-3 to TRBJ2-3; 9 bases agree with TRBD2. This CDR3 is built from 15 residues. Looked up from germline, CDR1 is ENHRY and CDR2 is SYGVKD. The trim removed 1 base at V and 1 base at J, leaving 0 bases unmatched. CDR3: CAISEWTSGTDTQYF. DNA for the CDR3: TGTGCCATCAGTGAGTGGACTAGCGGCACAGATACGCAGTATTTT.

The chain is built from TRBV6-5 and TRBJ2-3; D gene uncertain. Trimming stripped 4 bases from V and 0 bases from J, with 8 bases between. This CDR3 is 14 amino acids long. The germline V gene has CDR1 MNHEY and CDR2 SVGAGI. The CDR3 loop is CASSSRLSTDTQYF. For the CDR3, the DNA is TGTGCCAGCAGTTCTCGACTGAGCACAGATACGCAGTATTTT.